This entry lists 15 T cell receptor beta chains sequenced from one sample in a study of control samples from healthy donors and cancer patients. Measured with immunoSEQ multiplex PCR; TCRdb has only the in-frame clones, and not every one. The repertoire holds roughly 52,000 clones, with 85% to 95% as singletons. Sequencing used blood. Receptor source: a man aged 25 to 40 in good health.

The chain carries TRBV30 and TRBJ2-2; D call uncertain. The V end was cut by 2 bases, the J end by 6 bases, with 10 bases between. CDR3 length: 13 amino acids. CDR1 and CDR2 from the germline V gene are GTSNPN and SVGIG (reference sequence). As DNA, the CDR3 is TGTGCCTGGAGTAGTGGAGATGCCGGGGAGCTGTTTTTT. This codes for CAWSSGDAGELFF.

The J gene is TRBJ2-1, the V gene TRBV12-5; D is ambiguous. V was trimmed by 8 bases and J by 4 bases, leaving 9 bases between them. Looked up from germline, CDR1 is LGHNT and CDR2 is FRNRAP. The CDR3 consists of 12 residues. The CDR3 nucleotides are TGTGCTAGTACAGCTTTTTACAATGAGCAGTTCTTC. It encodes CASTAFYNEQFF.

The chain has TRBV9 and TRBJ2-1, with a weak D call TRBD1 (6 bases). The CDR3 runs 17 residues. V lost 0 bases and J lost 4, with 17 bases in between. The germline gives CDR1 SGDLS, CDR2 YYNGEE. The CDR3 protein is CASSVVGTRLSYNEQFF. In DNA form, the CDR3 reads TGTGCCAGCAGCGTAGTTGGGACACGTCTCTCGTACAATGAGCAGTTCTTC.

The chain carries TRBV2 and TRBJ2-7; D is ambiguous. Trimming took 5 bases from V and 5 from J, leaving 13 bases between them. CDR3 size: 13 residues. CDR1 and CDR2 (germline): SNHLY, FYNNEI. DNA of the CDR3: TGTGCCAGCAGTTCTACCAGGCCCAACGAGCAGTACTTC. Translating gives CASSSTRPNEQYF.

V usage is TRBV9 and J usage is TRBJ2-5, with D uncertain. The CDR3 loop spans 14 amino acids. Germline V lookup: CDR1 SGDLS, CDR2 YYNGEE. Between the trimmed V and J ends, which lost 0 bases and 5 bases, there was a span of 11 bases. The CDR3 nucleotides are TGTGCCAGCAGCGTAGATGTAGGCTGGGAGACCCAGTACTTC. Translating gives CASSVDVGWETQYF.

This chain joins TRBV5-6 and TRBJ1-3; maybe TRBD1 (5 bases). The CDR3 consists of 14 residues. Trimming removed 3 bases from V and 3 bases from J, with 10 bases in between. Germline V CDR1 and CDR2: SGHDT, YYEEEE. The CDR3 loop reads CASSSTRGGNTIYF. As DNA, the CDR3 is TGTGCCAGCAGCTCGACGAGGGGTGGAAACACCATATATTTT.

CDR3 sequence reads: CASSHIPGGARNEQFF. The DNA of the CDR3 is TGTGCCAGCAGCCATATCCCGGGAGGGGCCAGGAATGAGCAGTTCTTC. The chain links TRBV3-1 (or the pseudogene TRBV3-2) to TRBJ2-1; 8 bases map to TRBD2. The V and J ends lost 3 bases and 7 bases, in that order; junction bases with no gene match: 11. This CDR3 is built from 16 residues. Germline CDR1 LGHDT, CDR2 YNNKEL (reference sequence).

The chain couples TRBV2 to TRBJ2-1; D unresolved. The CDR3 runs 15 residues. The germline gives CDR1 SNHLY, CDR2 FYNNEI. V gave up 0 bases and J gave up 4 bases, with 10 bases separating them. The CDR3 DNA sequence: TGTGCCAGCAGTGAAGCTGCCATCCCGTACAATGAGCAGTTCTTC. The encoded protein is CASSEAAIPYNEQFF. The variable domain in full, completed from reference TRBV2 and TRBJ2-1, reads EPEVTQTPSHQVTQMGQEVILRCVPISNHLYFYWYRQILGQKVEFLVSFYNNEISEKSEIFDDQFSVERPDGSNFTLKIRSTKLEDSAMYFCASSEAAIPYNEQFFGPGTRLTVL.

The V call is TRBV9, the J call TRBJ2-3; D gene uncertain. Trimming removed 0 bases at V and 0 bases at J, with 5 bases between. In germline, CDR1 is SGDLS, CDR2 YYNGEE. The CDR3 consists of 14 residues. The CDR3 region has the DNA TGTGCCAGCAGCGTAGAAGGAAGCACAGATACGCAGTATTTT. Translation: CASSVEGSTDTQYF.

The chain employs TRBV27 and TRBJ1-2; D uncertain. The CDR3 length is 12 residues. V was cut by 3 bases and J by 8 bases, with 10 bases left in between. CDR1 is MNHEY and CDR2 is SMNVEV in the germline V gene (reference sequence). The CDR3 spells CASSFTGNGYTF. The CDR3 region has the DNA TGTGCCAGCAGTTTTACCGGGAACGGCTACACCTTC.

The chain's CDR3 is CASSLRTYEQYF. CDR3 DNA sequence: TGTGCCAGCAGTCTTCGGACCTACGAGCAGTACTTC. J is TRBJ2-7 and V is TRBV12-3 or TRBV12-4, with no clear D. This CDR3 spans 12 amino acids. Trimming shortened V by 5 bases and J by 2 bases, and 7 bases separated the two germline ends.

V and J are TRBV3-1 (or the pseudogene TRBV3-2) and TRBJ2-7; TRBD2 aligns across 8 bases. The V gene's germline CDR1 is LGHDT and CDR2 YNNKEL (reference sequence). The CDR3 totals 14 residues. Trimming at V came to 3 bases and at J to 5 bases, leaving 6 bases not matched to a gene. The CDR3 DNA reads as TGTGCCAGCAGCCATGTGGATAGCGGGAACGAGCAGTACTTC. Translation gives CASSHVDSGNEQYF.

The chain recombines TRBV5-4 with TRBJ2-1; 10 bases match TRBD2. CDR3 length: 15 amino acids. The V gene end was trimmed by 3 bases and the J gene end by 2 bases; junction bases not matched to a gene: 2. Germline values: CDR1 SGHNT, CDR2 YYREEE (reference sequence). The CDR3 here is CASSSGLAAYNEQFF. In DNA form, the CDR3 reads TGTGCCAGCAGCTCTGGACTAGCGGCCTACAATGAGCAGTTCTTC.

The V call is TRBV24-1, the J call TRBJ1-1; D is possibly TRBD1 (5 bases). Germline V gene sequence: CDR1 KGHDR, CDR2 SFDVKD. Trimming removed 4 bases from V and 1 base from J, with 12 bases in between. The CDR3 is made up of 15 amino acids. CDR3 amino acids: CATSDPGRPNTEAFF. CDR3 sequence (DNA): TGTGCCACCAGTGACCCGGGACGACCGAACACTGAAGCTTTCTTT.

This clone was detected only a few times. The chain employs TRBV12-5 and TRBJ2-5; D tentatively fits TRBD1 or TRBD2 (7 bases each). CDR1 LGHNT and CDR2 FRNRAP come from the germline V gene. Trimming took off 5 bases at V and 3 bases at J, with 10 bases between the two ends. This CDR3 spans 13 amino acids. The CDR3 nucleotides are TGTGCTAGTGGTCCAGGGGGGGAAGAGACCCAGTACTTC. Protein product: CASGPGGEETQYF.